The TCR beta chain described here comes from a study of regulatory T cells in long-lasting Graves disease. Whole-study results and caveats: Persistent Graves' patients showed reduced TCR diversity versus newly diagnosed patients. Among the persistent patients, fewer than 3,500 public clonotypes were shared, more than the approximately 970 shared among new patients.

Time point noted: persistent/refractory GD, antithyroid drugs over 5 years with positive TRAb. TCR sequences were obtained from RNA taken from PBMCs. This clonotype showed up just a few times. Its antigen is as yet unknown. Library construction for TCR beta used iRepertoire HTBI primers and Arm-PCR of CDR3 regions. TCRdb re-called the multiplex PCR reads with MiXCR, one entry per CDR3 protein. The sample consists of approximately 400,000 distinct CDR3 sequences, 23% of them appearing once. The receptor comes from a female donor with Graves disease. The sample here was peripheral blood mononuclear cells (PBMCs), taken when the disease was refractory, from a patient treated with antithyroid drugs.

The CDR3 DNA is TGTGCCAGCAGCTTATCTGGGCTACTGAACACCGGGGAGCTGTTTTTT. Translating it yields CASSLSGLLNTGELFF. The chain combines TRBV7-8 with TRBJ2-2; D gene ambiguous. Between the trimmed V and J ends, which lost 2 bases and 1 base, there was a span of 11 bases. CDR3 size: 16 residues. Germline V gene sequence: CDR1 SGHVS, CDR2 FQNEAQ.